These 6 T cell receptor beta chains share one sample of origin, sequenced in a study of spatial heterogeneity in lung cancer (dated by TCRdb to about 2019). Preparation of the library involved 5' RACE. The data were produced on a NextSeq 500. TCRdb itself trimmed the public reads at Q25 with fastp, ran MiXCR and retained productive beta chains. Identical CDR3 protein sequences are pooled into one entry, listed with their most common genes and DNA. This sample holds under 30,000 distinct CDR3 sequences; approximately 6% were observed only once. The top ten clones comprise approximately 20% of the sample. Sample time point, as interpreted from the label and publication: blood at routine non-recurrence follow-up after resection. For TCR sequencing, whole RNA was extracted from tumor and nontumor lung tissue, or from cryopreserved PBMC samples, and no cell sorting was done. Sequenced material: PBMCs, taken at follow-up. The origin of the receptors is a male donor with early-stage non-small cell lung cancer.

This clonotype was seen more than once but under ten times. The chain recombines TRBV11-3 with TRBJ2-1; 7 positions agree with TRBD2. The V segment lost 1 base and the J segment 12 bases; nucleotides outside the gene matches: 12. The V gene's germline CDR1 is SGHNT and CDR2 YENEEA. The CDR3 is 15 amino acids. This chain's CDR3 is CASSLVRGVGTTQFF. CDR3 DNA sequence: TGTGCCAGCAGCTTAGTCCGGGGGGTTGGGACTACGCAGTTCTTC.

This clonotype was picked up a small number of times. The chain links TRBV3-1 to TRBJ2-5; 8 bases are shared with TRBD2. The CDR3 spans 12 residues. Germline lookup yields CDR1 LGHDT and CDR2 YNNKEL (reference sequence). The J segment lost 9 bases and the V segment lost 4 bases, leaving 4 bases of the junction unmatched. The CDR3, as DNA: TGTGCCAGCAGCCTCGGTAGCGGGGCCCAGTACTTC. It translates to CASSLGSGAQYF.

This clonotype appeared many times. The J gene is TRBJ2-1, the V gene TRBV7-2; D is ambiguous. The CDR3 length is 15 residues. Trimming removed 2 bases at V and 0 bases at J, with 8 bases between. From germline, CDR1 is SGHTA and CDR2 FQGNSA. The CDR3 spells CASSLKMSSYNEQFF. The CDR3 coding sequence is TGTGCCAGCAGCTTAAAGATGAGCTCCTACAATGAGCAGTTCTTC.

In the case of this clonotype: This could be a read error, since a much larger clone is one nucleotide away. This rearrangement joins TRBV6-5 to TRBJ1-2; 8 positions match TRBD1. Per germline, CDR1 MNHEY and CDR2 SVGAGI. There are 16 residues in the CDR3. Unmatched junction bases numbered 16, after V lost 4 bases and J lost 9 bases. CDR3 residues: CASSSQTGEGIYSYTF. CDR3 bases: TGTGCCAGCAGTTCCCAGACAGGGGAGGGGATATATAGCTACACCTTC.

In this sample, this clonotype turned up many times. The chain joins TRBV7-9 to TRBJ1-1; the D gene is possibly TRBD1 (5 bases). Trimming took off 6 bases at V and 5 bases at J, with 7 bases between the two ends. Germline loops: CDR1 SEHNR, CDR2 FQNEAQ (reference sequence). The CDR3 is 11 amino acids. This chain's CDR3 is CASRQGTEAFF. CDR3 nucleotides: TGTGCCAGCAGGCAGGGAACTGAAGCTTTCTTT.

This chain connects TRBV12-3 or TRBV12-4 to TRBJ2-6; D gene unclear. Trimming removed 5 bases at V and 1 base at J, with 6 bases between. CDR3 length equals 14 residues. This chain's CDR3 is CASSPRSGANVLTF. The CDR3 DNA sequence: TGTGCCAGCAGTCCACGATCTGGGGCCAACGTCCTGACTTTC.